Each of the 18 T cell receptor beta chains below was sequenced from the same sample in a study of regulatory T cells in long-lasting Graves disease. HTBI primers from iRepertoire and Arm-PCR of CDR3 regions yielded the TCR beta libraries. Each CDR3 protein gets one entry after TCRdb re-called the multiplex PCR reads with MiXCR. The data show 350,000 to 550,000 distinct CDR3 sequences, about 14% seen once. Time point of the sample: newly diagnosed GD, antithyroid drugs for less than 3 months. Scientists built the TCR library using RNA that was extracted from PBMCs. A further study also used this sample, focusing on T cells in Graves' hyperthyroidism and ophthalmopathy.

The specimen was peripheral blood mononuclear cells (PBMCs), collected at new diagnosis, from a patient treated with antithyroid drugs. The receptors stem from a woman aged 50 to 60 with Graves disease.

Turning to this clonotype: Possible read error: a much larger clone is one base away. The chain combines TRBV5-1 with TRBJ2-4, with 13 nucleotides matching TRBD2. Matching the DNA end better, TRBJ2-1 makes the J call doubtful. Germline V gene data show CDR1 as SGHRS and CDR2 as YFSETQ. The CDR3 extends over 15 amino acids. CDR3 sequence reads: CASSPGTSGTPWQFF. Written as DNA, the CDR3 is TGCGCCAGCAGCCCTGGGACTAGCGGGACCCCTTGGCAGTTCTTC.

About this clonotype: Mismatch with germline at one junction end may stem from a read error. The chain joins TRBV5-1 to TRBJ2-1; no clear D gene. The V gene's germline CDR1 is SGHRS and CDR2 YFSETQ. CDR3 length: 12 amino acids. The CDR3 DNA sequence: TGCGCCAGCGGCTTGCTAGTGAATGAGCAGTTCTTC. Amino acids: CASGLLVNEQFF.

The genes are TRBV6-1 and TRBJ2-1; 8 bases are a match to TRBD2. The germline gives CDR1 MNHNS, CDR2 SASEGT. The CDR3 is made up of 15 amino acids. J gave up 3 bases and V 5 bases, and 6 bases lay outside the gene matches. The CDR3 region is CASSTGGGDYNEQFF. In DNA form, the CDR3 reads TGTGCCAGCAGTACGGGGGGGGGCGACTACAATGAGCAGTTCTTC.

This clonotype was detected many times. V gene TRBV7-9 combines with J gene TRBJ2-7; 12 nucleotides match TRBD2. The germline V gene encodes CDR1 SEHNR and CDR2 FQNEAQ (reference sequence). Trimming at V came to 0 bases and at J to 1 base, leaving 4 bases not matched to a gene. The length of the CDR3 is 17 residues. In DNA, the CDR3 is TGTGCCAGCAGCTTAGCGAAAGGACTAGCGGGATCCTACGAGCAGTACTTC. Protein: CASSLAKGLAGSYEQYF. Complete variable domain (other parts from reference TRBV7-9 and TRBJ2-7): DTGVSQNPRHKITKRGQNVTFRCDPISEHNRLYWYRQTLGQGPEFLTYFQNEAQLEKSRLLSDRFSAERPKGSFSTLEIQRTEQGDSAMYLCASSLAKGLAGSYEQYFGPGTRLTVT.

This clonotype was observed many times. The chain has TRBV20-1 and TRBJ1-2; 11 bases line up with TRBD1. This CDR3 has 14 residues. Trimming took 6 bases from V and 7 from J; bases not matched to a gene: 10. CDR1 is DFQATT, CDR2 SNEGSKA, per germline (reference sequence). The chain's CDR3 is CSAPGQGAFGGYTF. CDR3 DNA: TGCAGTGCCCCTGGACAGGGGGCCTTCGGTGGCTACACCTTC.

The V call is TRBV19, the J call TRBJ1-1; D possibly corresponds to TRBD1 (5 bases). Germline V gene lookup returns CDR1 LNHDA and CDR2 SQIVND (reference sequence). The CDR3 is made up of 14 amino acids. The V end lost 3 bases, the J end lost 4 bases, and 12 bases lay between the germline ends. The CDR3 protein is CASSIKGRSTEAFF. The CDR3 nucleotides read TGTGCCAGTAGTATCAAGGGGAGGAGCACTGAAGCTTTCTTT. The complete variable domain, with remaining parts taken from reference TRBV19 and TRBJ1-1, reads DGGITQSPKYLFRKEGQNVTLSCEQNLNHDAMYWYRQDPGQGLRLIYYSQIVNDFQKGDIAEGYSVSREKKESFPLTVTSAQKNPTAFYLCASSIKGRSTEAFFGQGTRLTVV.

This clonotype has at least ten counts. This CDR3 is CASSLVGGAPYNEQFF. Here the CDR3 DNA reads TGCGCCAGCAGCTTGGTCGGAGGGGCACCTTACAATGAGCAGTTCTTC. The rearrangement links TRBV5-1 to TRBJ2-1; D possibly corresponds to TRBD2 (6 bases). The CDR3 has 16 residues. Per the germline V gene, CDR1 is SGHRS and CDR2 is YFSETQ. V lost 0 bases to trimming and J lost 4 bases, with 14 bases between them.

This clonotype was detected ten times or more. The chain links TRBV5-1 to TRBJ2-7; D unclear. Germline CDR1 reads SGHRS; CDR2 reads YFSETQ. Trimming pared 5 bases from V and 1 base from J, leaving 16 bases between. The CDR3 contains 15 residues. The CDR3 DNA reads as TGCGCCAGCAGTATCGGCAACCGACCTTCCTACGAGCAGTACTTC. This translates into CASSIGNRPSYEQYF.

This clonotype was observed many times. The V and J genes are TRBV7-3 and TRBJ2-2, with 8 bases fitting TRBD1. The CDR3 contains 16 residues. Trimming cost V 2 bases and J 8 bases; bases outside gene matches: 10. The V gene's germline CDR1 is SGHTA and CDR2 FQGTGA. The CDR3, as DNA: TGTGCCAGCAGCTTATCCGGACAGGGATCCTTTGGGGAGCTGTTTTTT. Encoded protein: CASSLSGQGSFGELFF.

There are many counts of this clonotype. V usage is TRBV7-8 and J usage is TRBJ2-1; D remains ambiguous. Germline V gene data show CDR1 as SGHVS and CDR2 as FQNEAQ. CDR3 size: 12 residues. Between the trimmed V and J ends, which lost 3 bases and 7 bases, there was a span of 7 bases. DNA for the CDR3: TGTGCCAGCAGCTTCAATAGGAATGAGCAGTTCTTC. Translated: CASSFNRNEQFF.

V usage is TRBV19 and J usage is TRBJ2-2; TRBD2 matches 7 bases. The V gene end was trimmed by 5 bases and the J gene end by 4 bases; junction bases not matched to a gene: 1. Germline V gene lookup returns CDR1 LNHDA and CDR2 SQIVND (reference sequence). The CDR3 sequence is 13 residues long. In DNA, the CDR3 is TGTGCCAGTAGTGCTAGCGGCACCGGGGAGCTGTTTTTT. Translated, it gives CASSASGTGELFF.

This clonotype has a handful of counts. CDR3 in amino acids: CASSLSGTDFNEQFF. The DNA for the CDR3 is TGTGCCAGCAGTTTATCCGGGACGGACTTCAATGAGCAGTTCTTC. V is TRBV28 and J is TRBJ2-1; D could derive from TRBD1 or TRBD2 (5 bases each). The CDR3 is 15 residues long. Germline CDR1 is MDHEN and CDR2 is SYDVKM. Trimming pared 1 base from V and 6 bases from J, leaving 13 bases between.

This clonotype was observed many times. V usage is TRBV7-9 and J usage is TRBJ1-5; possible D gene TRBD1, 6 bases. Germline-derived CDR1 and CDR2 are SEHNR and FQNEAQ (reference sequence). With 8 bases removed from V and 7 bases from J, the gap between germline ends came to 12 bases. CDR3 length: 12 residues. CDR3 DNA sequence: TGTGCCAGCGGGAGGGGGACGCAGCCCCAGCATTTT. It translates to CASGRGTQPQHF.

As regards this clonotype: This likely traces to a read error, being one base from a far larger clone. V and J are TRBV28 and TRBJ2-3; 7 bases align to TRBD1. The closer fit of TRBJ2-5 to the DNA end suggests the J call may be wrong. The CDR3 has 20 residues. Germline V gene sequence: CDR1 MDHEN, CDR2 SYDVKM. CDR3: CASSLYAGGEGQNHDQTQYF. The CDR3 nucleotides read TGTGCCAGCAGTTTATACGCAGGGGGAGAGGGGCAGAACCACGATCAGACCCAGTACTTC.

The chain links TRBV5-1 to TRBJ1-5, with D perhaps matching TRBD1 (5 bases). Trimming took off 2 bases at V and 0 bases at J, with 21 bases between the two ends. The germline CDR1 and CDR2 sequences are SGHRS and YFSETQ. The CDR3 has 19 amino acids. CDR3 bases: TGCGCCAGCAGCTTAAGGTTTTTCCGACAGACGAATAGCAATCAGCCCCAGCATTTT. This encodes CASSLRFFRQTNSNQPQHF.

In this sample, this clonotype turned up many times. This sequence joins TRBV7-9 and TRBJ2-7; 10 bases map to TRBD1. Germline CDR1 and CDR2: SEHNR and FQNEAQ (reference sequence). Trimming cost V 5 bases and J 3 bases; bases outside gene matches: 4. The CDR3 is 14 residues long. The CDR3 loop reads CASSDWTGGYEQYF. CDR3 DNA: TGTGCCAGCAGCGACTGGACAGGGGGCTACGAGCAGTACTTC. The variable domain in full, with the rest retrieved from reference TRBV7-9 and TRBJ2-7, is DTGVSQNPRHKITKRGQNVTFRCDPISEHNRLYWYRQTLGQGPEFLTYFQNEAQLEKSRLLSDRFSAERPKGSFSTLEIQRTEQGDSAMYLCASSDWTGGYEQYFGPGTRLTVT.

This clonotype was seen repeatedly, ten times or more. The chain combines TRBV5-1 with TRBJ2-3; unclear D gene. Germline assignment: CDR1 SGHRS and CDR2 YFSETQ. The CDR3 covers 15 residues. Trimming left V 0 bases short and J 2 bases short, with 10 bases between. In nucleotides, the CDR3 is TGCGCCAGCAGCTTGGGACGATTAACCACAGATACGCAGTATTTT. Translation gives CASSLGRLTTDTQYF.

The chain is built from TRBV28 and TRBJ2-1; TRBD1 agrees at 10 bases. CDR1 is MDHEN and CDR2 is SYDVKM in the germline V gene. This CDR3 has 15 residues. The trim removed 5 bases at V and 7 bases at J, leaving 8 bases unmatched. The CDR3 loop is CASSLTGQGINEQFF. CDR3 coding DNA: TGTGCCAGCAGTCTTACGGGACAGGGGATTAATGAGCAGTTCTTC.